This TCR beta chain was profiled in a study of read filtering for tumor transcriptome and immune sequencing. Study overall: The cohort had some 16 men and some 13 women aged roughly 45 to 90, mean about 66 years.

At the time of active disease, bone marrow was collected from every patient. This clonotype was counted at least ten times. Its matching antigen is unknown. The library was built from about 370 ng RNA with molecular barcoded adaptors for alpha/delta and beta/gamma chains. Each CDR3 protein is one row after TCRdb ran MiXCR on the reads. The sample records under 35,000 distinct CDR3 sequences, 18% being singletons. General study points: Compared with RNA-seq, IR-seq gave much higher clonotype depth and reliability.

This clonotype was obtained from a donor at least 40 years old with multiple myeloma. Sequences were obtained from a population of CD138-negative cells sorted from bone marrow.

The CDR3 DNA reads as TGTGCCAGCAGTGTGGACAGGGGTTCAGATACGCAGTATTTT. This encodes CASSVDRGSDTQYF. The chain couples TRBV6-1 to TRBJ2-3; 9 bases line up with TRBD1. The CDR3 consists of 14 residues. Germline values: CDR1 MNHNS, CDR2 SASEGT. Losses at the gene ends were 4 bases for V and 4 bases for J; bases not matched to a gene: 3.